This T cell receptor (beta chain) was sequenced in a study of cytomegalovirus exposure and HLA in healthy donors. Trimming removed 6 bases at V and 5 bases at J, with 10 bases between. CDR3 length: 13 residues. Germline V gene sequence: CDR1 MNHEY, CDR2 SVGAGI. TCRdb's table, derived via immunoSEQ multiplex PCR, lists solely in-frame clones and lacks some. This table has about 73,000 clones, approximately 95% appearing once. The J gene is TRBJ1-4, the V gene TRBV6-5; D may be TRBD1 (5 bases). The clonotype was recovered from a man aged 18 to 29 in good health and CMV-seronegative. The source material was PBMCs. CDR3 protein: CASSDRGNEKLFF. CDR3 nucleotide sequence: TGTGCCAGCAGCGACCGGGGGAATGAAAAACTGTTTTTT.